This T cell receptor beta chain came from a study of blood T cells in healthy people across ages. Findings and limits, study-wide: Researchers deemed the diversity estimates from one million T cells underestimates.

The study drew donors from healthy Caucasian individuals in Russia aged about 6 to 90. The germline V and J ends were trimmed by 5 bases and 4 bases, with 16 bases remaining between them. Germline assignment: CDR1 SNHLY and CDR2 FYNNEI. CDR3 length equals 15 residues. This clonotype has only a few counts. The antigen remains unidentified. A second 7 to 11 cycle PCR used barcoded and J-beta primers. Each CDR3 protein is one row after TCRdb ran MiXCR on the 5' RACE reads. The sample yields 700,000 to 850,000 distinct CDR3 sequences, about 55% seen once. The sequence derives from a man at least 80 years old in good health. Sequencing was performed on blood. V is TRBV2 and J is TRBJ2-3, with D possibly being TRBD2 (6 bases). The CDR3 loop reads CASSYSETSADTQYF. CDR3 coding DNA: TGTGCCAGCAGTTATAGCGAGACTAGTGCAGATACGCAGTATTTT.